Each of the 27 T cell receptor beta chains below was sequenced from the same sample in a study of cytomegalovirus exposure and HLA in healthy donors. PCR amplification relied on 60 Vbeta primers (plus 13 Jbeta primers). Some clones are missing from TCRdb's copy, which holds only in-frame ones; the method was immunoSEQ multiplex PCR. The sample has approximately 61,000 clones, around 80% seen once. Sequencing was done on a sample of PBMCs. The receptors were gathered from a man in his fifties in good health and CMV-seropositive.

In this sample, this clone turned up a few times. J is TRBJ1-5 and V is TRBV4-3; possibly TRBD1 for D (6 bases). CDR1 LGHNA and CDR2 YSLEER come from the germline V gene. V was clipped by 4 bases and J by 4 bases, with 14 bases between them. The CDR3 loop spans 15 amino acids. CDR3 protein: CASSRTRDKNQPQHF. The CDR3 nucleotides are TGCGCCAGCAGCCGAACCCGGGACAAGAATCAGCCCCAGCATTTT.

The CDR3 nucleotides read TGTGCCAGCAGCTTAGAGACTAGCGGGAGGGCATTCGAGCAGTACTTC. It translates to CASSLETSGRAFEQYF. V and J are TRBV11-1 and TRBJ2-7, with TRBD2 matching 14 bases. The CDR3 has 16 amino acids. From germline, CDR1 is SGHAT and CDR2 FQDESV (reference sequence). V lost 1 base to trimming and J lost 6 bases; unmatched junction nucleotides: 5. The full variable domain, completed using reference TRBV11-1 and TRBJ2-7, is EAEVAQSPRYKITEKSQAVAFWCDPISGHATLYWYRQILGQGPELLVQFQDESVVDDSQLPKDRFSAERLKGVDSTLKIQPAELGDSAMYLCASSLETSGRAFEQYFGPGTRLTVT.

This chain joins TRBV6-1 and TRBJ1-5; TRBD1 matches 7 bases. V shed 5 bases and J 4 bases; nucleotides not matched to a gene: 8. Germline V gene sequence: CDR1 MNHNS, CDR2 SASEGT. The CDR3 has 15 amino acids. CDR3 protein: CASSPGPRGNQPQHF. CDR3 nucleotides: TGTGCCAGCAGTCCCGGGCCCAGGGGGAATCAGCCCCAGCATTTT.

The chain links TRBV18 to TRBJ1-4; no definite D call. The CDR3 covers 15 residues. Germline V gene sequence: CDR1 KGHSH, CDR2 LQKENI. The V end was cut by 3 bases, the J end by 0 bases, with 8 bases between. The CDR3 coding sequence is TGTGCCAGCTCACCGCTGGACTCAACTAATGAAAAACTGTTTTTT. It translates to CASSPLDSTNEKLFF. Full variable domain (remainder filled in from reference TRBV18 and TRBJ1-4): NAGVMQNPRHLVRRRGQEARLRCSPMKGHSHVYWYRQLPEEGLKFMVYLQKENIIDESGMPKERFSAEFPKEGPSILRIQQVVRGDSAAYFCASSPLDSTNEKLFFGSGTQLSVL.

The chain is built from TRBV10-3 and TRBJ1-1, with a weak D call TRBD1 (6 bases). Trimming cost V 3 bases and J 4 bases, with 15 bases left between them. The length of the CDR3 is 15 residues. Germline CDR1 reads ENHRY; CDR2 reads SYGVKD. CDR3 protein: CAISEEQGIGTEAFF. The CDR3, as DNA: TGTGCCATCAGTGAAGAACAGGGTATCGGCACTGAAGCTTTCTTT.

CDR3 nucleotide sequence: TGTGCCAGCAGTTACGCGGGCACAGATACGCAGTATTTT. Amino acid sequence: CASSYAGTDTQYF. The rearrangement links TRBV6-5 to TRBJ2-3, with D hard to call. Germline-derived CDR1 and CDR2 are MNHEY and SVGAGI. V lost 2 bases and J lost 1, with 4 bases in between. The CDR3 runs 13 residues.

The V gene is TRBV7-2, the J gene TRBJ1-3, with D tentatively TRBD1 (5 bases). Germline loops: CDR1 SGHTA, CDR2 FQGNSA. Trimming took 4 bases from V and 0 from J, leaving 16 bases between them. The CDR3 is 17 residues long. Here the CDR3 reads CASSSGVPGHSGNTIYF. The CDR3 nucleotides read TGTGCCAGCAGCTCGGGGGTGCCGGGCCACTCTGGAAACACCATATATTTT.

The V and J genes are TRBV7-9 and TRBJ2-7; no clear D. Germline V CDR1 and CDR2: SEHNR, FQNEAQ (reference sequence). The V end was cut by 0 bases, the J end by 2 bases, with 11 bases between. The CDR3 sequence is 15 residues long. In DNA form, the CDR3 reads TGTGCCAGCAGCTTAGCGCCCAACCCTACCTACGAGCAGTACTTC. Encoded protein: CASSLAPNPTYEQYF.

This clone appeared a single time. V gene TRBV30 combines with J gene TRBJ1-1; D might be TRBD1 (6 bases). Germline V gene data show CDR1 as GTSNPN and CDR2 as SVGIG (reference sequence). The V end was cut by 4 bases, the J end by 5 bases, with 11 bases between. This CDR3 region has 12 residues. The CDR3 nucleotides are TGTGCCTGGAACAGGGTAGAAACTGAAGCTTTCTTT. This translates into CAWNRVETEAFF.

V and J are TRBV29-1 and TRBJ1-5, with D perhaps TRBD1 (6 bases). Germline values: CDR1 SQVTM, CDR2 ANQGSEA. CDR3 size: 14 residues. V was shortened by 7 bases and J by 0 bases, with 13 bases between the two germline ends. CDR3 region: CSGGGRNSNQPQHF. The CDR3 nucleotides are TGCAGCGGAGGGGGACGGAATAGCAATCAGCCCCAGCATTTT.

The rearrangement links TRBV5-4 to TRBJ2-7; a weak D match, TRBD2 (6 bases). Trimming stripped 0 bases from V and 0 bases from J, with 10 bases between. Germline CDR1 is SGHNT and CDR2 is YYREEE (reference sequence). The CDR3 consists of 15 residues. This chain's CDR3 is CASSLGDGSSYEQYF. The CDR3 DNA reads as TGTGCCAGCAGCTTGGGGGACGGGAGCTCCTACGAGCAGTACTTC.

As for this clone: The junction differs from germline at one of its ends, possibly a read error. This rearrangement joins TRBV7-7 to TRBJ1-1; unclear D gene. The CDR3 has 13 residues. Germline values: CDR1 SSHAT, CDR2 FNYEAQ (reference sequence). The CDR3 DNA is TGTGCTAGCAGCCTAGCCATGAACACTGAAGCTTTCTTT. Residues: CASSLAMNTEAFF.

A note on this clone: A junction boundary mismatches the germline segment, possibly from a read error. CDR3 bases: TGCGCCAGCAGCCAAGAAGCCGCAAAAGGCTACTACGAGCAGTCCTTC. Translation gives CASSQEAAKGYYEQSF. V and J are TRBV4-1 and TRBJ2-7; D is unresolved. CDR3 length: 16 residues. The V gene's germline CDR1 is MGHRA and CDR2 YSYEKL.

V gene TRBV19 combines with J gene TRBJ2-7; D is unclear. Germline assignment: CDR1 LNHDA and CDR2 SQIVND (reference sequence). The CDR3 runs to 14 residues. V was clipped by 3 bases and J by 2 bases, with 11 bases between them. CDR3 DNA: TGTGCCAGTAGTATCTTCGCACAGACCTACGAGCAGTACTTC. Its protein product is CASSIFAQTYEQYF.

This chain joins TRBV30 and TRBJ1-5; possibly TRBD1 for D (5 bases). In germline, CDR1 is GTSNPN, CDR2 SVGIG (reference sequence). Deletions cut 4 bases from V and 9 bases from J, with 13 bases between. This CDR3 contains 12 residues. The CDR3 coding sequence is TGTGCCTGGAAGGGCTTGGGGGGGCCCCAGCATTTT. This sequence encodes CAWKGLGGPQHF.

The rearrangement uses TRBV19 and TRBJ1-3; TRBD1 agrees at 7 bases. The V gene end was trimmed by 5 bases and the J gene end by 1 base; junction bases not matched to a gene: 17. Germline-derived CDR1 and CDR2 are LNHDA and SQIVND (reference sequence). The CDR3 extends over 19 amino acids. CDR3 sequence: CASSLEVRTGDPSGNTIYF. CDR3 nucleotide sequence: TGTGCCAGTAGTTTGGAAGTCCGGACAGGCGACCCTTCTGGAAACACCATATATTTT.

The chain is built from TRBV27 and TRBJ2-1; 13 nucleotides agree with TRBD2. The CDR3 has 15 amino acids. V shed 5 bases, J shed 6 bases, and the junction held 4 bases outside the gene matches. In germline, CDR1 is MNHEY, CDR2 SMNVEV (reference sequence). The CDR3 bases are TGTGCCAGCAGTCCGGGACTAGCGGGACCCAATGAGCAGTTCTTC. It encodes CASSPGLAGPNEQFF.

This clone was found a few times. The CDR3, as DNA: TGTGCCAGCAGCTTATTATGGCAGGCGACATCCTACGAGCAGTACTTC. It translates to CASSLLWQATSYEQYF. This chain joins TRBV7-2 and TRBJ2-7; D unclear. Germline lookup yields CDR1 SGHTA and CDR2 FQGNSA. The V gene lost 2 bases and the J gene lost 1 base, with 15 bases spanning the gap. This CDR3 has 16 amino acids.

This chain connects TRBV21-1 to TRBJ1-6; the D call of TRBD1 is as the table states it, not checked on the DNA. TRBV21-1 is a pseudogene segment. This CDR3 is built from 16 residues. This CDR3 reads CASSAKTGQLNSPLHF. The CDR3 DNA reads as TGTGCCAGCAGCGCTAAAACGGGACAGCTAAATTCACCCCTCCACTTT.

The chain links TRBV5-8 to TRBJ2-2; D unresolved. Trimming left V 0 bases short and J 2 bases short, with 5 bases between. CDR3 length equals 14 residues. The germline V gene has CDR1 SGHTS and CDR2 YDEGEE. For the CDR3, the DNA is TGTGCCAGCAGCTTGGTCCAAAACACCGGGGAGCTGTTTTTT. It yields the protein CASSLVQNTGELFF.

As concerns this clone: The junction and the germline gene differ at one end; a read error may be behind it. CDR3 loop: CVSIKTPTGVNYNEQFF. Here the CDR3 DNA reads TGTGTCAGTATCAAGACCCCGACAGGGGTTAACTACAATGAGCAGTTCTTC. The rearrangement uses TRBV19 and TRBJ2-1; 8 positions agree with TRBD1. The CDR3 has 17 amino acids. Per germline, CDR1 LNHDA and CDR2 SQIVND (reference sequence).

The chain uses TRBV10-1 and TRBJ2-2; 8 bases match TRBD2. The germline V gene has CDR1 WNHNN and CDR2 SYGVQD (reference sequence). The CDR3 extends over 14 amino acids. Unmatched junction bases numbered 1, after V lost 4 bases and J lost 3 bases. CDR3 in amino acids: CASSAGGHTGELFF. CDR3 coding DNA: TGCGCCAGCAGTGCGGGAGGGCACACCGGGGAGCTGTTTTTT.

The V gene is TRBV19, the J gene TRBJ1-1, with D hard to call. The CDR3 runs to 12 residues. Trimming took off 10 bases at V and 3 bases at J, with 12 bases between the two ends. Germline V gene data show CDR1 as LNHDA and CDR2 as SQIVND (reference sequence). Here the CDR3 DNA reads TGTGCCACCTCGACAATTTACACTGAAGCTTTCTTT. It yields the protein CATSTIYTEAFF. Looking up the rest from reference TRBV19 and TRBJ1-1 gives the full variable domain: DGGITQSPKYLFRKEGQNVTLSCEQNLNHDAMYWYRQDPGQGLRLIYYSQIVNDFQKGDIAEGYSVSREKKESFPLTVTSAQKNPTAFYLCATSTIYTEAFFGQGTRLTVV.

The rearrangement uses TRBV7-9 and TRBJ1-1; 8 bases are a match to TRBD1. The CDR3 length is 15 residues. Germline V gives CDR1 SEHNR, CDR2 FQNEAQ (reference sequence). V was pared by 3 bases and J by 0 bases, with 3 bases of the junction left unmatched. The CDR3 sequence: CASSLGTGLNTEAFF. CDR3 nucleotides: TGTGCCAGCAGCTTGGGGACAGGTCTGAACACTGAAGCTTTCTTT.

Only a few counts were recorded for this clone. The chain employs TRBV6-5 and TRBJ1-1; no reliable D call. CDR3 length equals 13 residues. Trimming shortened V by 0 bases and J by 10 bases, and 12 bases separated the two germline ends. Per the germline V gene, CDR1 is MNHEY and CDR2 is SVGAGI. The CDR3 DNA sequence: TGTGCCAGCAGTTACTCCGCCGTAGCTCGAGCTTTCTTT. This sequence encodes CASSYSAVARAFF.

On this clone itself: Other DNA sequences of this sample code for an identical CDR3. V and J are TRBV4-1 and TRBJ2-2; TRBD2 matches 8 bases. Germline V gene data show CDR1 as MGHRA and CDR2 as YSYEKL. With 4 bases clipped from V and 7 bases from J, the junction kept 11 bases outside the gene matches. The CDR3 runs to 16 residues. Here the CDR3 DNA reads TGCGCCAGCAGCCCGCTAGGGCTAGCGGGTTTCGGGGAGCTGTTTTTT. This sequence encodes CASSPLGLAGFGELFF.

The chain has TRBV6-6 and TRBJ2-7; tentatively, D is TRBD2 (5 bases). Germline CDR1 reads MNHNY; CDR2 reads SVGAGI (reference sequence). The CDR3 loop spans 14 amino acids. V lost 0 bases and J 8 bases, leaving 14 bases between the germline ends. CDR3 amino acids: CASSYSEALGQQYF. CDR3 bases: TGTGCCAGCAGTTACTCGGAGGCGCTGGGCCAGCAGTACTTC.